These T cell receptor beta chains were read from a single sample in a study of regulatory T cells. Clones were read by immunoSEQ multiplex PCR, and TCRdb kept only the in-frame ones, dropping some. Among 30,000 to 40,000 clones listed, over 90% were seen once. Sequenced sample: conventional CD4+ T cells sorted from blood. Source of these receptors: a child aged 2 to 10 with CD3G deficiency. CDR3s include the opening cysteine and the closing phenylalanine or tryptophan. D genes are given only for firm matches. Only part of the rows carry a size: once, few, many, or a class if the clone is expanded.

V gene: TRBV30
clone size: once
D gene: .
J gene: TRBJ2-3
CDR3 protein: CAWTTQWTDTQYF
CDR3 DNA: TGTGCCTGGACTACACAGTGGACAGATACGCAGTATTTT

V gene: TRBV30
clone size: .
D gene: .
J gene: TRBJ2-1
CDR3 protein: CAWSGRANEQFF
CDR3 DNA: TGTGCCTGGAGTGGTCGGGCCAATGAGCAGTTCTTC

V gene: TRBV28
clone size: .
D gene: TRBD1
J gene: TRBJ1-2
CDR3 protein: CASSQTDRVGYTF
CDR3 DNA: TGTGCCAGCAGTCAAACCGACAGGGTTGGCTACACCTTC

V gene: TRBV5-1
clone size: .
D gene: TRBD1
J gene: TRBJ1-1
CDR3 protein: CASSLTGTGNTEAFF
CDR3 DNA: TGCGCCAGCAGCCTCACCGGGACAGGGAACACTGAAGCTTTCTTT

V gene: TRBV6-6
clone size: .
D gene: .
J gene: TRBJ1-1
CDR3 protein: CASRTKNTEAFF
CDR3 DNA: TGTGCCAGCAGAACGAAGAACACTGAAGCTTTCTTT

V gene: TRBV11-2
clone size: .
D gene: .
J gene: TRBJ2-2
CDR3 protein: CASSEQGNLHTGELFF
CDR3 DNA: TGTGCCAGCAGCGAGCAGGGGAACTTGCACACCGGGGAGCTGTTTTTT

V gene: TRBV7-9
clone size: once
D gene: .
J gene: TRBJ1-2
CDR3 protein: CASSQVGWRAYTF
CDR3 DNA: TGTGCCAGCAGCCAGGTGGGGTGGCGGGCCTACACCTTC

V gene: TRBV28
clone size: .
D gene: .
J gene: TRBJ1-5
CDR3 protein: CASSSPGSWRSNQPQHF
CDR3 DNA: TGTGCCAGCAGTTCCCCGGGGTCCTGGCGTAGCAATCAGCCCCAGCATTTT

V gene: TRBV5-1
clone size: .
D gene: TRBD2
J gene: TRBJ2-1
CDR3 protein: CASSLDTSGSLQFF
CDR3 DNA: TGCGCCAGCAGCTTGGATACTAGCGGGAGTTTGCAGTTCTTC

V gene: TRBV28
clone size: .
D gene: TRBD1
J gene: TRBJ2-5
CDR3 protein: CASSSGQGETQYF
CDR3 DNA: TGTGCCAGCAGTTCGGGACAGGGGGAGACCCAGTACTTC

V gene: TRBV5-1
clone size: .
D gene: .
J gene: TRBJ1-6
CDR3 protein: CASSLDVPGSPLHF
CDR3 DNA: TGCGCCAGCAGCTTGGATGTACCAGGCTCACCCCTCCACTTT

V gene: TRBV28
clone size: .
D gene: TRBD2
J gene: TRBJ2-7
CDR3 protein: CASSYYLSGRVYEQYF
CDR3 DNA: TGTGCCAGCAGTTATTATCTTAGCGGGAGAGTCTACGAGCAGTACTTC

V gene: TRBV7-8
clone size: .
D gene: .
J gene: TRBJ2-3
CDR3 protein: CASSHGGRLDTQYF
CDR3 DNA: TGTGCCAGCAGTCATGGGGGGAGATTGGATACGCAGTATTTT

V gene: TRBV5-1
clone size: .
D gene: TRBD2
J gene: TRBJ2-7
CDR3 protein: CASSHGLAGYEQYF
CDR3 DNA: TGCGCCAGCAGCCATGGACTAGCGGGATACGAGCAGTACTTC

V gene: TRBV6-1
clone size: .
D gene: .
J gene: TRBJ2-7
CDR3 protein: CASIGGPSYEQYF
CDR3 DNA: TGTGCCAGCATTGGGGGGCCCTCCTACGAGCAGTACTTC

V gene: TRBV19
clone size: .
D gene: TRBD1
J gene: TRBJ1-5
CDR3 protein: CASSIGRTGTRNQPQHF
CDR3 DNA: TGTGCCAGTAGTATAGGAAGGACAGGGACTCGCAATCAGCCCCAGCATTTT

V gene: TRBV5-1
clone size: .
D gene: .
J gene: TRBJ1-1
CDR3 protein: CASSLSGGRTEAFF
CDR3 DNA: TGCGCCAGCAGCTTGTCTGGAGGTAGGACTGAAGCTTTCTTT

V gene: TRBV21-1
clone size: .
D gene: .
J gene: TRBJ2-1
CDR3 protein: CASSPRRLGEQFF
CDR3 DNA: TGTGCCAGCAGCCCGCGCCGTCTCGGTGAGCAGTTCTTC

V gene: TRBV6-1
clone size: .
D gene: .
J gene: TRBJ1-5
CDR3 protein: CASKQGRVNQPQHF
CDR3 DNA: TGTGCCAGCAAGCAGGGCAGGGTCAATCAGCCCCAGCATTTT

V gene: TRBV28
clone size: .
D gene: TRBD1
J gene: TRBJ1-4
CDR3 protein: CASSPGTGGNEKLFF
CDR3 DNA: TGTGCCAGCAGCCCTGGGACAGGGGGCAATGAAAAACTGTTTTTT

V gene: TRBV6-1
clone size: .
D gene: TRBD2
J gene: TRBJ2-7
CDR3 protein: CASTSGRAFKYEQYF
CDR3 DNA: TGTGCCAGTACTAGCGGGAGGGCCTTTAAGTACGAGCAGTACTTC

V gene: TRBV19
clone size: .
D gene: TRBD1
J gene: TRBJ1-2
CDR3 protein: CASSPLESRGQVGYTF
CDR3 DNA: TGTGCCAGTAGCCCGCTGGAGTCGAGGGGGCAAGTTGGCTACACCTTC

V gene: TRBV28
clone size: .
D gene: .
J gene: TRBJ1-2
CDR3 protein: CASSVFRHRAYGYTF
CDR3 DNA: TGTGCCAGCAGTGTATTTCGCCACAGGGCCTATGGCTACACCTTC

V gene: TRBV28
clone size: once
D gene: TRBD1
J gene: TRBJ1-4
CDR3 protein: CASSLIGTGDEKLFF
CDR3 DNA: TGTGCCAGCAGTTTAATTGGGACAGGGGACGAAAAACTGTTTTTT

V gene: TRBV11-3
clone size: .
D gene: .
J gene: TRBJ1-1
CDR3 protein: CASMHRATGTEAFF
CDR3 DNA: TGTGCCAGCATGCACAGGGCCACGGGCACTGAAGCTTTCTTT

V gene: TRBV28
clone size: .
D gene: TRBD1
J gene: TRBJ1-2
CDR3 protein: CASSSAGTGFAVGGYTF
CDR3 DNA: TGTGCCAGCAGTTCCGCCGGGACAGGGTTTGCTGTGGGTGGCTACACCTTC

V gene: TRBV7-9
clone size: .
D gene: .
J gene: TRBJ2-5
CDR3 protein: CASSFFGPQETQYF
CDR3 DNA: TGTGCCAGCAGCTTCTTTGGGCCCCAAGAGACCCAGTACTTC

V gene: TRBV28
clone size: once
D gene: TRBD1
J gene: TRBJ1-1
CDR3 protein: CASSLPDRRNFEAFF
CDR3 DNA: TGTGCCAGCAGCCTCCCGGACAGGCGGAATTTTGAAGCTTTCTTT

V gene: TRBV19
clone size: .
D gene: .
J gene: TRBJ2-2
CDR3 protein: CASSIRTHTGELFF
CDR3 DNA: TGTGCCAGTAGTATAAGAACGCACACCGGGGAGCTGTTTTTT

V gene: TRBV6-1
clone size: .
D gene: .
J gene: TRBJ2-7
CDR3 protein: CASSGTVLYEQYF
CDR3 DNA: TGTGCCAGCAGTGGGACGGTACTGTACGAGCAGTACTTC

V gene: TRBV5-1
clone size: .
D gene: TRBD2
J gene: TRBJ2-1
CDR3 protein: CASSLGTSGRAPQFF
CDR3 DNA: TGCGCCAGCAGCTTGGGAACTAGCGGGAGGGCCCCGCAGTTCTTC

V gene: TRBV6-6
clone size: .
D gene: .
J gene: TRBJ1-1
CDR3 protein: CASSPQAQNTEAFF
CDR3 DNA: TGTGCCAGCAGTCCGCAGGCGCAGAACACTGAAGCTTTCTTT

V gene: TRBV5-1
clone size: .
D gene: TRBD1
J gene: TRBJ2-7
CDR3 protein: CASSQGQGAPRYF
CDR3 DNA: TGCGCCAGCAGCCAGGGACAGGGGGCCCCGCGGTACTTC

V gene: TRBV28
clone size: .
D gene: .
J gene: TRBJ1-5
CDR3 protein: CASSYWALSNQPQHF
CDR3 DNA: TGTGCCAGCAGTTACTGGGCGCTGAGCAATCAGCCCCAGCATTTT

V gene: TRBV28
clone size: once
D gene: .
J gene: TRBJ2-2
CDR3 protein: CASSFSRATGELFF
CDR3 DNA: TGTGCCAGCAGTTTTTCACGGGCGACCGGGGAGCTGTTTTTT

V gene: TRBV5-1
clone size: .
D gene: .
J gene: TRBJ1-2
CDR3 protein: CASRRGVDYGYTF
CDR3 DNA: TGCGCCAGCCGGCGGGGGGTAGACTATGGCTACACCTTC